Listed below are T cell receptor beta chains from one sample, sequenced in a study of metastatic and nonmetastatic thyroid tumors. MiXCR reprocessed the PCR reads for TCRdb. The data contain fewer than 40,000 clones, 15% to 20% of them seen just once; the ten biggest clones take up roughly 6.2%. The material sequenced was blood. The receptors here all came from a male donor with papillary thyroid cancer or a benign thyroid nodule (not recorded which). Some clones in this sample may be carry-over from other donors' samples. The CDR3 runs from the conserved cysteine through the conserved F or W. The order of the fields is clone size, J gene, V gene, D gene, CDR3 protein, CDR3 DNA. A D gene is named only where the DNA matches it firmly. Some rows mark clone size as missing; the rest say once, few, many or name a class of expanded clone.

size: few; J: TRBJ1-5; V: TRBV16; D: TRBD1; CDR3: CASSLQGDSNQPQHF; DNA: TGTGCCAGCAGCCTACAGGGGGATAGCAATCAGCCCCAGCATTTT
size: few; J: TRBJ2-3; V: TRBV5-6; D: TRBD2; CDR3: CASSPLRTSGVDTQYF; DNA: TGTGCCAGCAGCCCCCTCCGGACTAGCGGGGTAGATACGCAGTATTTT
size: many; J: TRBJ2-1; V: TRBV7-9; D: TRBD2; CDR3: CASSLVTGGSYNEQFF; DNA: TGTGCCAGCAGCTTAGTAACGGGAGGGTCCTACAATGAGCAGTTCTTC
size: few; J: TRBJ2-2; V: TRBV27; D: -; CDR3: CASSPDIKNTGQLFF; DNA: TGTGCCAGCAGCCCTGACATAAAGAACACCGGGCAGCTGTTTTTT
size: many; J: TRBJ1-3; V: TRBV19; D: TRBD1; CDR3: CASSNRGKGNTIYF; DNA: TGTGCCAGTAGTAACAGGGGGAAAGGAAACACCATATATTTT
size: many; J: TRBJ2-1; V: TRBV20-1; D: -; CDR3: CSARGRDSLGEQFF; DNA: TGCAGTGCTAGAGGGCGGGACTCACTAGGGGAGCAGTTCTTC
size: -; J: TRBJ2-1; V: TRBV9; D: -; CDR3: CASSVGVVGGCSEQFF; DNA: TGTGCCAGCAGCGTAGGAGTAGTGGGGGGTTGTAGTGAGCAGTTCTTC
size: -; J: TRBJ2-1; V: TRBV5-1; D: TRBD2; CDR3: CASSSSSSGTPGYNEQFF; DNA: TGCGCCAGCAGCTCTTCCTCTAGCGGGACCCCCGGGTACAATGAGCAGTTCTTC
size: many; J: TRBJ2-1; V: TRBV14; D: -; CDR3: CASSRGANNEQFF; DNA: TGTGCCAGCAGCCGTGGGGCGAATAATGAGCAGTTCTTC
size: many; J: TRBJ2-2; V: TRBV19; D: -; CDR3: CASSIGDSTGELFF; DNA: TGTGCCAGTAGTATTGGTGACAGCACCGGGGAGCTGTTTTTT
size: few; J: TRBJ1-2; V: TRBV6-2/TRBV6-3; D: -; CDR3: CASSYGLRGYTF; DNA: TGTGCCAGCAGTTACGGGCTCAGAGGCTACACCTTC
size: many; J: TRBJ1-2; V: TRBV11-1; D: -; CDR3: CASSLSNGWLVDGYTF; DNA: TGTGCCAGCAGCTTATCTAACGGGTGGTTGGTGGATGGCTACACCTTC
size: many; J: TRBJ1-6; V: TRBV10-2; D: TRBD1; CDR3: CASSVTDRGASPLHF; DNA: TGCGCCAGCAGTGTTACGGACAGGGGGGCTTCACCCCTCCACTTT
size: many; J: TRBJ2-1; V: TRBV2; D: -; CDR3: CASSEDSWQFF; DNA: TGTGCCAGCAGTGAGGACAGTTGGCAGTTCTTC
size: many; J: TRBJ2-3; V: TRBV20-1; D: TRBD2; CDR3: CSAWTSESDTQYF; DNA: TGCAGTGCTTGGACTAGCGAGTCAGATACGCAGTATTTT
size: -; J: TRBJ2-7; V: TRBV18; D: TRBD1; CDR3: CASSGDRAGEQYF; DNA: TGTGCCAGCTCAGGGGACAGGGCAGGCGAGCAGTACTTC
size: many; J: TRBJ1-4; V: TRBV2; D: TRBD1; CDR3: CASRPGQLNEKLFF; DNA: TGTGCCAGCAGACCGGGACAGTTGAATGAAAAACTGTTTTTT
size: -; J: TRBJ2-7; V: TRBV6-1; D: TRBD1; CDR3: CASRSNRGEQYF; DNA: TGTGCCAGCAGATCAAACAGGGGCGAGCAGTACTTC
size: many; J: TRBJ2-1; V: TRBV20-1; D: -; CDR3: CSARDITLGYNEQFF; DNA: TGCAGTGCTAGAGATATAACCTTGGGGTACAATGAGCAGTTCTTC
size: many; J: TRBJ1-4; V: TRBV6-1; D: -; CDR3: CASSPYPRQAENEKLFF; DNA: TGTGCCAGCAGTCCCTACCCGAGACAGGCGGAGAATGAAAAACTGTTTTTT
size: -; J: TRBJ2-3; V: TRBV30; D: -; CDR3: CAWSPTWTDSTDTQYF; DNA: TGTGCCTGGAGCCCGACCTGGACGGACAGCACAGATACGCAGTATTTT
size: many; J: TRBJ1-4; V: TRBV2; D: -; CDR3: CASSEGQSNEKLFF; DNA: TGTGCCAGCAGTGAGGGTCAGTCTAATGAAAAACTGTTTTTT
size: many; J: TRBJ1-4; V: TRBV20-1; D: -; CDR3: CSASDRKGSEKLFF; DNA: TGCAGTGCTAGTGACCGGAAGGGTAGTGAAAAACTGTTTTTT
size: many; J: TRBJ1-2; V: TRBV7-2; D: -; CDR3: CASSLVVGDGPYGYTF; DNA: TGTGCCAGCAGCTTAGTCGTAGGGGACGGGCCTTATGGCTACACCTTC
size: many; J: TRBJ2-3; V: TRBV7-6; D: TRBD2; CDR3: CASSRTSGRRTDTQYF; DNA: TGTGCCAGCAGCCGGACTAGCGGGAGGCGCACAGATACGCAGTATTTT